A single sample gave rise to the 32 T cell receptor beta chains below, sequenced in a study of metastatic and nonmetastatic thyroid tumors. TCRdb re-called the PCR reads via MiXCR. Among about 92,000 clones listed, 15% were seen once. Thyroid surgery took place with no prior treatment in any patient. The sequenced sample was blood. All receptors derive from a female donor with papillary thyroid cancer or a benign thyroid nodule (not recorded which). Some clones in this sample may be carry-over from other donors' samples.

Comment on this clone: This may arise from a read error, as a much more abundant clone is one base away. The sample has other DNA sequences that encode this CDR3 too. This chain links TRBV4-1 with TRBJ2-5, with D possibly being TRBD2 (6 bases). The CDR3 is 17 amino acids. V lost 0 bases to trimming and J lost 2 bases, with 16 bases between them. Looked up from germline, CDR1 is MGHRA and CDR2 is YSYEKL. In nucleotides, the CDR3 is TGCGCCAGCAGCCAAGATCCTCCCGGGACTCTACAAGAGACCCAGTACTTC. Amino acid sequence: CASSQDPPGTLQETQYF.

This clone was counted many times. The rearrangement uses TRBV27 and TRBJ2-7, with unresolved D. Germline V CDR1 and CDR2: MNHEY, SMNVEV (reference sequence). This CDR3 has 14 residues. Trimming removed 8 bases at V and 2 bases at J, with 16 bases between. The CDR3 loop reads CASRSPGRTYEQYF. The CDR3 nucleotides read TGTGCCAGCCGGTCCCCAGGCAGGACCTACGAGCAGTACTTC.

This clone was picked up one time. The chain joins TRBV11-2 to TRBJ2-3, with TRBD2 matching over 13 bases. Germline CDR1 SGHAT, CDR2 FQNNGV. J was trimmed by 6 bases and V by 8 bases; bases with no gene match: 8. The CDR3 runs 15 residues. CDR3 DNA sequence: TGTGCCAGCCACCAGGGACTAGCGGGGACGGATACGCAGTATTTT. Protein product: CASHQGLAGTDTQYF.

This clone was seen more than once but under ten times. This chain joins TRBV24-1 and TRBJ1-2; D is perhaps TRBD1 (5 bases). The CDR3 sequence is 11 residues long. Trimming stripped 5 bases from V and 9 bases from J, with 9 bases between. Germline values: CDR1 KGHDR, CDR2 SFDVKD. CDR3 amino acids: CATSGQRCYTF. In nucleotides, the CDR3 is TGTGCCACCAGTGGACAGAGGTGCTACACCTTC.

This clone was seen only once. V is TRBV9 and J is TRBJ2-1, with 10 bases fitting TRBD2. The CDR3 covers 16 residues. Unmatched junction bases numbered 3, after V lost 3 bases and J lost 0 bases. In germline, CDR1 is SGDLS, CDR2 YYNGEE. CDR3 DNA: TGTGCCAGCAGCGCAGGACTAGCGGTCTCCTACAATGAGCAGTTCTTC. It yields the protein CASSAGLAVSYNEQFF.

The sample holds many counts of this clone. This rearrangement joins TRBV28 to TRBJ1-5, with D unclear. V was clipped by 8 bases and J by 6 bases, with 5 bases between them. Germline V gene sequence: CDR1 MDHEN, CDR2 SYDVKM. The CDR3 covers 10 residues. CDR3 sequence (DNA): TGTGCCAGCTTACTTCAGCCCCAGCATTTT. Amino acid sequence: CASLLQPQHF. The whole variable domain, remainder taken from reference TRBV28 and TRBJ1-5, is DVKVTQSSRYLVKRTGEKVFLECVQDMDHENMFWYRQDPGLGLRLIYFSYDVKMKEKGDIPEGYSVSREKKERFSLILESASTNQTSMYLCASLLQPQHFGDGTRLSIL.

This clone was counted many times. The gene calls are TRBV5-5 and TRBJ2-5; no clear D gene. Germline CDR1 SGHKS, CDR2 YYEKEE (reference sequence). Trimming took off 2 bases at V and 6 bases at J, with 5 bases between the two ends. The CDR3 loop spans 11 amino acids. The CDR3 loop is CASSFGQTQYF. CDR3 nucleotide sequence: TGTGCCAGCAGCTTTGGTCAGACCCAGTACTTC.

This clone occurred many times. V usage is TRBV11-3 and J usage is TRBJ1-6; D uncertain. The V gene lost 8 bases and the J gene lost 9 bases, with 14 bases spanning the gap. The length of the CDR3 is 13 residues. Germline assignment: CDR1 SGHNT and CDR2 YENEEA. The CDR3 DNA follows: TGTGCCAGCGCGACCGGGGAGAGTTCACCCCTCCACTTT. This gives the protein CASATGESSPLHF.

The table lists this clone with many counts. The CDR3 coding sequence is TGTGCCAGCCGGCAGGGGTACACCGGGGAGCTGTTTTTT. Translation gives CASRQGYTGELFF. The chain is built from TRBV11-3 and TRBJ2-2, with D perhaps matching TRBD1 (6 bases). Germline lookup yields CDR1 SGHNT and CDR2 YENEEA. V was shortened by 8 bases and J by 3 bases, with 10 bases between the two germline ends. The CDR3 is 13 residues long.

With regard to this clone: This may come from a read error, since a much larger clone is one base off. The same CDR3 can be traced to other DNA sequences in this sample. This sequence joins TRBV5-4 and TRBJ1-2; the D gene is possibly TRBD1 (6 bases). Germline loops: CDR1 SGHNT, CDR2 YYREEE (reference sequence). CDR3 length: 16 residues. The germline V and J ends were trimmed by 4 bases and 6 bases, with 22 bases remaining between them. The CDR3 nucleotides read TGTGCCAGCAGCCCCCGGGACGGTACAGGGTCTAATGGCTACACCTTC. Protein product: CASSPRDGTGSNGYTF. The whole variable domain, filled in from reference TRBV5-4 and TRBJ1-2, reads ETGVTQSPTHLIKTRGQQVTLRCSSQSGHNTVSWYQQALGQGPQFIFQYYREEENGRGNFPPRFSGLQFPNYSSELNVNALELDDSALYLCASSPRDGTGSNGYTFGSGTRLTVV.

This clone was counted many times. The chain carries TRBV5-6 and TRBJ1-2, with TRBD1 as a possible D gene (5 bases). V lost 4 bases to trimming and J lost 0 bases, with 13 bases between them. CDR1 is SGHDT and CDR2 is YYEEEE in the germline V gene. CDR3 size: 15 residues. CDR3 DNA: TGTGCCAGCAGCCGTACGGGACTCGCTAACTATGGCTACACCTTC. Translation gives CASSRTGLANYGYTF.

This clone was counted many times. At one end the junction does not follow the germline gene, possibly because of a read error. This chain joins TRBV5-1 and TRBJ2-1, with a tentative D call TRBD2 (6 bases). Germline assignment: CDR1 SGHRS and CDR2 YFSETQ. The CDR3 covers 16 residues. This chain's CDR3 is CASSLGGTGLYNEQFF. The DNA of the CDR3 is TGCGCCAGCAGCTTGGGAGGGACTGGCCTATACAATGAGCAGTTTTTC.

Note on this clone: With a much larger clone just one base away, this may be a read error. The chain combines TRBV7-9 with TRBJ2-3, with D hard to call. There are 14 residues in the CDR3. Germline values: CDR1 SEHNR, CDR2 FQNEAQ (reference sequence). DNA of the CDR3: TGTGCCAGCAGCTTCGGGCGGAGCACAGATACGCATTATTTT. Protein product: CASSFGRSTDTHYF.

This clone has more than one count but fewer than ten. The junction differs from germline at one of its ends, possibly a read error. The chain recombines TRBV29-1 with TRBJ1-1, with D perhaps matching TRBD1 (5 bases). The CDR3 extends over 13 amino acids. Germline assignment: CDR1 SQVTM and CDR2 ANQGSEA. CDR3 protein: CGVYRQPNTEAFF. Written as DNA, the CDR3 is TGCGGCGTTTACCGACAGCCGAACACTGAAGCTTTCTTT.

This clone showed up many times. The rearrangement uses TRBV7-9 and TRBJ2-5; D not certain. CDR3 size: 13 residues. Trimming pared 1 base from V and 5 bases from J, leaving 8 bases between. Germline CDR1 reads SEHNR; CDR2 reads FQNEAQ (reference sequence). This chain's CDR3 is CASSLEAQETQYF. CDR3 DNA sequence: TGTGCCAGCAGCTTAGAAGCGCAGGAGACCCAGTACTTC.

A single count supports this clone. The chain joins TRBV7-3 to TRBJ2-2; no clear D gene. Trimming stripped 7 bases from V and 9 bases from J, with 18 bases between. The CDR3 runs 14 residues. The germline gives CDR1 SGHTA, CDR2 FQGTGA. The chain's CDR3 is CASIPGRKTWELFF. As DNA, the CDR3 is TGTGCCAGCATCCCAGGACGTAAAACCTGGGAGCTGTTTTTT.

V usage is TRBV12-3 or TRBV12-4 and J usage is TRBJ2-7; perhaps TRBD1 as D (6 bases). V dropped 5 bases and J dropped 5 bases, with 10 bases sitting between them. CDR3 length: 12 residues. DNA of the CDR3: TGTGCCAGCAGTACAGGGATAAACGAGCAGTACTTC. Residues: CASSTGINEQYF.

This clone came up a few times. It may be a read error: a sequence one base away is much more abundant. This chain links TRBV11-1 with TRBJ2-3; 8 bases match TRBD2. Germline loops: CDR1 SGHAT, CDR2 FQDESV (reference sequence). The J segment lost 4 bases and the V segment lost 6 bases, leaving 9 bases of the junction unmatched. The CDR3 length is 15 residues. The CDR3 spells CASSLIGGAADTQYF. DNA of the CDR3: TGTGCCAGCAGTCTTATCGGGGGGGCCGCAGATACGCAGTATTTT.

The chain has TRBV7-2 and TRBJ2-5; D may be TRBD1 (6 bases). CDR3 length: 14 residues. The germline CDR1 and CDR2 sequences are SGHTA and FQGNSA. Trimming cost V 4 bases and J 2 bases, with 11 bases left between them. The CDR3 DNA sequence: TGTGCCAGCAGCTCAACGACAGGACAAGAGACCCAGTACTTC. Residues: CASSSTTGQETQYF.

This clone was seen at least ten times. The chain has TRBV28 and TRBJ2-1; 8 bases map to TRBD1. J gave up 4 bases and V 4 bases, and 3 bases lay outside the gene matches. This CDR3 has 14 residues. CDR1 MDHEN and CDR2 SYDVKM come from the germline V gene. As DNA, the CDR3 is TGTGCCAGCAGTTGGGGACAGGCATACAATGAGCAGTTCTTC. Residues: CASSWGQAYNEQFF.

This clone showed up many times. The CDR3 nucleotides read TGTGCCAGCAGCTTCCCGACAGGGGGGTTCGCGAACACCGGGGAGCTGTTTTTT. Protein: CASSFPTGGFANTGELFF. The chain combines TRBV11-2 with TRBJ2-2, with 9 bases aligning to TRBD1. Unmatched junction bases numbered 8, after V lost 3 bases and J lost 0 bases. This CDR3 comprises 18 residues. Germline CDR1 SGHAT, CDR2 FQNNGV.

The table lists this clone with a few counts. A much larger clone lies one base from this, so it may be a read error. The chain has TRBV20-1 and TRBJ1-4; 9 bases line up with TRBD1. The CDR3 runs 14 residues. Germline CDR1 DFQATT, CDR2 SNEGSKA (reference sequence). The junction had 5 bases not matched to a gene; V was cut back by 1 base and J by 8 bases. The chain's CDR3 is CSARGGQGYEKLFF. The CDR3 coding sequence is TGCAGTGCTAGAGGGGGACAGGGATACGAAAAACTGTTTTTT.

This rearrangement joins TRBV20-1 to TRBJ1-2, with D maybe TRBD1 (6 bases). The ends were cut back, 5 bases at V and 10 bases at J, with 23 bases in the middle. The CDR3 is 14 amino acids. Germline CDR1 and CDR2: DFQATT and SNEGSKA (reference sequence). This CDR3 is CSAPSTGAIRVYTF. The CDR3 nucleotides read TGCAGTGCTCCCTCGACAGGTGCGATTAGGGTCTACACCTTC.

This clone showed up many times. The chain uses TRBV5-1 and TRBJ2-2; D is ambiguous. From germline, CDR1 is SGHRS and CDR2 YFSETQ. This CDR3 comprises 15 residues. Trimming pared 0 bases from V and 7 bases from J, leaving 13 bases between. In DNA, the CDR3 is TGCGCCAGCAGCTTGGACGGGCAGGCGAACGGGGAGCTGTTTTTT. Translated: CASSLDGQANGELFF.

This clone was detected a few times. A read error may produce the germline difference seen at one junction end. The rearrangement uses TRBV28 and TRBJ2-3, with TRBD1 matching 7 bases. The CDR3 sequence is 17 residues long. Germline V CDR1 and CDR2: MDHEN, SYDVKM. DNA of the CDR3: TGTGCCAGCAGTTCAGTCTTTGACAGGGAGAGCACATATACGCAGTATTTT. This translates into CASSSVFDRESTYTQYF.

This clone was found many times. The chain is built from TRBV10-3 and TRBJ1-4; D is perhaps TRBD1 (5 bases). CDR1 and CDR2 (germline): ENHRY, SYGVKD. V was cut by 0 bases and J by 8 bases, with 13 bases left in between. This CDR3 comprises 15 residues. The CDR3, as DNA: TGTGCCATCAGTGAGTCGGCAGGGATCGGGGAAAAACTGTTTTTT. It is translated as CAISESAGIGEKLFF.

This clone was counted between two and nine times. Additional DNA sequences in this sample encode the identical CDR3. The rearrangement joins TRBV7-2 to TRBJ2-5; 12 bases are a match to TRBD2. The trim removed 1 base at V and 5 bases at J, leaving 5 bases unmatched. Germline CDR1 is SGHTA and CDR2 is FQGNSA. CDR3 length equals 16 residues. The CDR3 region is CASSLGGGLAGETQYF. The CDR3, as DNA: TGTGCCAGCAGCTTAGGGGGGGGACTAGCGGGTGAGACCCAGTACTTC. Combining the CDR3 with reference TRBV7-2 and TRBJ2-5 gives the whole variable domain GAGVSQSPSNKVTEKGKDVELRCDPISGHTALYWYRQSLGQGLEFLIYFQGNSAPDKSGLPSDRFSAERTGGSVSTLTIQRTQQEDSAVYLCASSLGGGLAGETQYFGPGTRLLVL.

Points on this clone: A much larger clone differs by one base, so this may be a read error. CDR3 protein: CSAVTAYEQYF. The CDR3 DNA reads as TGCAGCGCAGTGACGGCCTACGAGCAGTACTTC. The V and J genes are TRBV29-1 and TRBJ2-7; D ambiguous. Germline CDR1 is SQVTM and CDR2 is ANQGSEA. This CDR3 is built from 11 residues. The ends were cut back, 7 bases at V and 2 bases at J, with 9 bases in the middle.

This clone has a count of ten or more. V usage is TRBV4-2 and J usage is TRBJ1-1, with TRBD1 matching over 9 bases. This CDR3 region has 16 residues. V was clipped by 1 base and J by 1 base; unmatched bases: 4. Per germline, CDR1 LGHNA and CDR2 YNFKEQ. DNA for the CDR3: TGTGCCAGCAGCCAAGCGATGGGACAGGGGAACACTGAAGCTTTCTTT. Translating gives CASSQAMGQGNTEAFF.

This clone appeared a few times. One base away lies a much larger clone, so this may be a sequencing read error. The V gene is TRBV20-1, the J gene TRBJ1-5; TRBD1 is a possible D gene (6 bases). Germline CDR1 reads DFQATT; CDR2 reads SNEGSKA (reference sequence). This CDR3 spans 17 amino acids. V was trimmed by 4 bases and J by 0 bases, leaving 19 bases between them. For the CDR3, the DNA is TGCAGTGCTATTACAGGGTGCGACTACCATAGCAATCAGCCCCAGCATTTT. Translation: CSAITGCDYHSNQPQHF.

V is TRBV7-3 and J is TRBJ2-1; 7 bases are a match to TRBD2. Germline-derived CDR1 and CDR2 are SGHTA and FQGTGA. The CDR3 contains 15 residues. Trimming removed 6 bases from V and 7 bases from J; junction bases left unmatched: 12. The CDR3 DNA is TGTGCCAGCAGTCCGACTAGCTGGGCTGGGAATGAGCAGTTCTTC. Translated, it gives CASSPTSWAGNEQFF.

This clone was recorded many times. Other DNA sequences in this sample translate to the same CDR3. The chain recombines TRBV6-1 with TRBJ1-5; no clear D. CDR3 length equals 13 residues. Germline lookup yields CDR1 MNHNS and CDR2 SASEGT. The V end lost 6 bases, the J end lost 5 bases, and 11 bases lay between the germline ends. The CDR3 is CASRINQDQPQHF. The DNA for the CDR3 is TGTGCCAGCAGAATAAACCAGGATCAGCCCCAGCATTTT.